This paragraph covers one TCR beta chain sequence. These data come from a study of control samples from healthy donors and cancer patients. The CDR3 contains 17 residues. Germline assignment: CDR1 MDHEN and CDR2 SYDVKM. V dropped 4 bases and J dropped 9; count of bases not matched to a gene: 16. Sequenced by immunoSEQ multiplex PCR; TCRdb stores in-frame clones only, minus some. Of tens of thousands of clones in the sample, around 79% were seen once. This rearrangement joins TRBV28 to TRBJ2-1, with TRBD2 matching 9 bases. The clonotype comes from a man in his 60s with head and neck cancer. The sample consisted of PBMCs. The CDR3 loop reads CASSSPTGTSHRGEQFF. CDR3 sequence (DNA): TGTGCCAGCAGTTCACCCACCGGGACTAGCCACCGGGGTGAGCAGTTCTTC. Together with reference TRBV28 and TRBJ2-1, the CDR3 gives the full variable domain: DVKVTQSSRYLVKRTGEKVFLECVQDMDHENMFWYRQDPGLGLRLIYFSYDVKMKEKGDIPEGYSVSREKKERFSLILESASTNQTSMYLCASSSPTGTSHRGEQFFGPGTRLTVL.